These T cell receptor beta chains were read from a single sample in a study of T cells after yellow fever vaccination. TCRdb processed the 5' RACE reads anew with MiXCR; each CDR3 protein has one entry. The sample holds about 550,000 distinct CDR3 sequences, 19% seen once. This specimen consisted of PBMCs, obtained 15 days after the yellow fever booster vaccination. The receptors were sampled from a man aged 25 to 40 who received the YFV17D yellow fever vaccine. Both conserved end residues are part of each CDR3. D genes are given only for firm matches. For some rows the clone size is stated as once, few or many, or as a class when expanded; others skip it.

>TRBV5-1|-|TRBJ2-1|-
CASSLVLRERGEQFF
TGCGCCAGCAGCTTGGTATTGCGCGAGCGAGGGGAGCAGTTCTTC
>TRBV19|-|TRBJ2-5|-
CASSIAQWETQYF
TGTGCCAGTAGTATCGCTCAATGGGAGACCCAGTACTTC
>TRBV18|few|TRBJ1-5|-
CASSPRPENQPQHF
TGTGCCAGCTCACCACGGCCTGAGAATCAGCCCCAGCATTTT
>TRBV5-1|few|TRBJ1-5|-
CASRGGGLSNQPQHF
TGCGCCAGCAGAGGAGGTGGTTTAAGCAATCAGCCCCAGCATTTT
>TRBV25-1|-|TRBJ2-2|-
CASTPAGTNTGELFF
TGTGCCAGCACCCCGGCCGGGACTAACACCGGGGAGCTGTTTTTT
>TRBV27|few|TRBJ2-7|-
CASSPQPRLGTYEQYF
TGTGCCAGCAGTCCCCAGCCTCGATTGGGGACCTACGAGCAGTACTTC
>TRBV10-3|-|TRBJ2-2|-
CAISPGLANTGELFF
TGTGCCATCAGCCCCGGGCTCGCGAACACCGGGGAGCTGTTTTTT
>TRBV7-2|few|TRBJ2-7|-
CASSLDPGWGEQYF
TGTGCCAGCAGCTTAGATCCGGGGTGGGGCGAGCAGTACTTC
>TRBV5-6|few|TRBJ2-1|TRBD2
CASSLAGLAGEIEQFF
TGTGCCAGCAGCCTTGCGGGACTAGCGGGAGAGATTGAGCAGTTCTTC
>TRBV7-8|-|TRBJ2-4|-
CASSSIRGESIQYF
TGTGCCAGCAGCTCAATCAGGGGCGAGAGCATTCAGTACTTC
>TRBV3-1|few|TRBJ2-5|-
CASSPRSSRETQYF
TGTGCCAGCAGCCCCAGGAGTAGCCGGGAGACCCAGTACTTC
>TRBV29-1|-|TRBJ1-2|-
CSVGGFFGYTF
TGCAGCGTTGGAGGGTTCTTTGGCTACACCTTC
>TRBV12-3/TRBV12-4|few|TRBJ2-1|-
CASRRLATAPGGYNEQFF
TGTGCCAGCAGAAGACTAGCGACCGCGCCAGGGGGGTACAATGAGCAGTTCTTC
>TRBV7-9|-|TRBJ1-2|TRBD1
CASSAWDSLNYGYTF
TGTGCCAGCAGCGCGTGGGACAGCCTTAACTATGGCTACACCTTC
>TRBV7-2|-|TRBJ1-3|-
CASSSAGTRGGNTIYF
TGTGCCAGCAGCTCCGCCGGAACCCGTGGTGGAAACACCATATATTTT